This T cell receptor (beta chain) was captured by sequencing in a study of control samples from healthy donors and cancer patients. Germline V lookup: CDR1 SGHRS, CDR2 YFSETQ. The CDR3 is 16 amino acids. Between the trimmed V and J ends, which lost 0 bases and 1 base, there was a span of 14 bases. This table comes from immunoSEQ multiplex PCR, and its TCRdb copy is limited to in-frame clones, with some not included. The sample yields tens of thousands of clones, 88% seen once. The gene calls are TRBV5-1 and TRBJ2-7, with no clear D. Sequencing input: blood. This TCR came from a man aged 50 or older in good health. CDR3 sequence: CASSLAYQSSSYEQYF. CDR3 nucleotide sequence: TGCGCCAGCAGCTTGGCCTACCAAAGTTCGTCCTACGAGCAGTACTTC.